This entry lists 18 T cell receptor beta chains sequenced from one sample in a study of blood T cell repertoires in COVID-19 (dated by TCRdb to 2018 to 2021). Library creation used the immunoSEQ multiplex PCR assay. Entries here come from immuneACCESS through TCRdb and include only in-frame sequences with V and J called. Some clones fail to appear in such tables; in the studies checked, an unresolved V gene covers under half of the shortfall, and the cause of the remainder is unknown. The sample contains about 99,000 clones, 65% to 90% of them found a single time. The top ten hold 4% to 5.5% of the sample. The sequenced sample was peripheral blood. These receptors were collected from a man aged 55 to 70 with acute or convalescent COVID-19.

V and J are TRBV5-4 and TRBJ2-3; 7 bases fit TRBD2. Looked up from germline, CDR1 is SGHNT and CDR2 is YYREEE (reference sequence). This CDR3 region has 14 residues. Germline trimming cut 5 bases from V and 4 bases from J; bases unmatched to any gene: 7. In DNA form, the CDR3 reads TGTGCCAGCAGTTCTAGGGCGGGAGCAGATACGCAGTATTTT. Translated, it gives CASSSRAGADTQYF.

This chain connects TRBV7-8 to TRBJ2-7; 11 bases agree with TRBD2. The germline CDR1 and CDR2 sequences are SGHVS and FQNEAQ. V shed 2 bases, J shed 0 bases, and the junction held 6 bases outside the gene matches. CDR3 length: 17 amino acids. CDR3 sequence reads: CASSLTSGSPSSYEQYF. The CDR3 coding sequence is TGTGCCAGCAGCTTAACTAGCGGGAGCCCAAGCTCCTACGAGCAGTACTTC.

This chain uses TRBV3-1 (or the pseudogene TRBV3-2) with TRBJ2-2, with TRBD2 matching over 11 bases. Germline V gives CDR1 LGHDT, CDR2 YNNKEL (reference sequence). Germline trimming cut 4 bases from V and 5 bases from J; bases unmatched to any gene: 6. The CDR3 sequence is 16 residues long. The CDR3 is CASSPLAGGGTGELFF. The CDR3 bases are TGTGCCAGCAGCCCGCTAGCGGGGGGTGGAACCGGGGAGCTGTTTTTT.

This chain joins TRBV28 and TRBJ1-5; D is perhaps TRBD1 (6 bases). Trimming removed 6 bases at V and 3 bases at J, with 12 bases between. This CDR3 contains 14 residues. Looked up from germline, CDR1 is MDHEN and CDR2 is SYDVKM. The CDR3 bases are TGTGCCAGCAGGGGTAGACAGGACAATCAGCCCCAGCATTTT. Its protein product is CASRGRQDNQPQHF.

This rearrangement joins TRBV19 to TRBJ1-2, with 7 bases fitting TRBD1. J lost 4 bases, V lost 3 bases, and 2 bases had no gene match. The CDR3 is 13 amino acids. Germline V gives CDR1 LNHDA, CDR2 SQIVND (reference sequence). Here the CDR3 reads CASSMGQIYGYTF. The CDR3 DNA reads TGTGCCAGTAGTATGGGACAGATCTATGGCTACACCTTC.

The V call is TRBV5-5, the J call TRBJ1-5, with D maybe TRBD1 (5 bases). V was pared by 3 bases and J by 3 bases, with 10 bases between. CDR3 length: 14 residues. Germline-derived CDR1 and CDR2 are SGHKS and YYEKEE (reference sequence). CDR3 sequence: CASSSDSNNQPQHF. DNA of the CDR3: TGTGCCAGCAGCTCAGACAGTAACAATCAGCCCCAGCATTTT.

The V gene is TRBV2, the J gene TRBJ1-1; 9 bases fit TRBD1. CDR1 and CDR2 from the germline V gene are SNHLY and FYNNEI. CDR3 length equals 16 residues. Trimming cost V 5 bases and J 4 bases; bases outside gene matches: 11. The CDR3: CASSRGQGIIGTEAFF. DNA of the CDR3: TGTGCCAGCAGTAGGGGACAGGGAATAATTGGCACTGAAGCTTTCTTT.

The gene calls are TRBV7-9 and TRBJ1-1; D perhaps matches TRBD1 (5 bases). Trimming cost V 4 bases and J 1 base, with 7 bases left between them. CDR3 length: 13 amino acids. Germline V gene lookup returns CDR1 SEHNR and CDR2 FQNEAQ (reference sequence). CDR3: CASSSQANTEAFF. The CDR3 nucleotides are TGTGCCAGCAGCTCACAGGCGAACACTGAAGCTTTCTTT.

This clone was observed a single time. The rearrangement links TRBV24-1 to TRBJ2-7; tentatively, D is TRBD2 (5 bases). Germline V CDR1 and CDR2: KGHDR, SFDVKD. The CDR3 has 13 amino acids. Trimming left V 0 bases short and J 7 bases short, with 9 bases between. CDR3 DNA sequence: TGTGCCACCAGTGATTTGGGGAGTTTGGAGCAGTACTTC. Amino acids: CATSDLGSLEQYF.

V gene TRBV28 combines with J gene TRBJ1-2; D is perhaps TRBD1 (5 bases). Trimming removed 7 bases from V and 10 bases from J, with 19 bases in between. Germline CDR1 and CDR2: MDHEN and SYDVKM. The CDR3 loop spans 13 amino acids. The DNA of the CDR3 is TGTGCCAGCACCCCAGGGCCTCAGGGATACTACACCTTC. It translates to CASTPGPQGYYTF.

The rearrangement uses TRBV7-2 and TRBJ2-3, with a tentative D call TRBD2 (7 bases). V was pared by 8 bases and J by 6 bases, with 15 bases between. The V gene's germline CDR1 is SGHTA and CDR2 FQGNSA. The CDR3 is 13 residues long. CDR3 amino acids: CASVGGPTDTQYF. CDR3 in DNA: TGTGCCAGCGTCGGGGGGCCAACGGATACGCAGTATTTT.

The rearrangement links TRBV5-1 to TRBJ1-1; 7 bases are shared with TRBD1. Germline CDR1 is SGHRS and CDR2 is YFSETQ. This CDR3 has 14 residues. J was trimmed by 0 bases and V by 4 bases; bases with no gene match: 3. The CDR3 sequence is CASSKGQLNTEAFF. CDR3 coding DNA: TGCGCCAGCAGCAAGGGACAGCTGAACACTGAAGCTTTCTTT.

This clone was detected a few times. The CDR3 DNA reads TGTGCCAGCAGTTTGCGTGACGAGCAGTACTTC. This sequence encodes CASSLRDEQYF. The chain has TRBV28 and TRBJ2-7; no clear D. Deletions cut 3 bases from V and 5 bases from J, with 5 bases between. Germline assignment: CDR1 MDHEN and CDR2 SYDVKM. The CDR3 is made up of 11 amino acids. The full variable domain, completed using reference TRBV28 and TRBJ2-7, is DVKVTQSSRYLVKRTGEKVFLECVQDMDHENMFWYRQDPGLGLRLIYFSYDVKMKEKGDIPEGYSVSREKKERFSLILESASTNQTSMYLCASSLRDEQYFGPGTRLTVT.

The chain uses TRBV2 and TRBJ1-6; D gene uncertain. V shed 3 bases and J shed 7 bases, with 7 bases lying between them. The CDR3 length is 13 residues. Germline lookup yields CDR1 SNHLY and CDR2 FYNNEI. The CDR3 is CASSEAVNSPLHF. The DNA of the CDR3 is TGTGCCAGCAGTGAGGCGGTCAATTCACCCCTCCACTTT.

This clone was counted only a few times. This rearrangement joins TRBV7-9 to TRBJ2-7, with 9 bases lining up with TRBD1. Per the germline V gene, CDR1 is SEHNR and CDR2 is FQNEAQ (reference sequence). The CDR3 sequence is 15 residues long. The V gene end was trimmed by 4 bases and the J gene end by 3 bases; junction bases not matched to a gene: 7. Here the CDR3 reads CASSSGTGTLYEQYF. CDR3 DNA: TGTGCCAGCAGCTCGGGGACAGGGACCCTCTACGAGCAGTACTTC.

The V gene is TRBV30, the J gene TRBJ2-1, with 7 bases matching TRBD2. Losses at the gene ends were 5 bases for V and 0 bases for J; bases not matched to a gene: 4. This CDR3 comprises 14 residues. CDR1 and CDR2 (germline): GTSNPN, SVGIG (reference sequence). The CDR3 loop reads CAWGLVSSYNEQFF. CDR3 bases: TGTGCCTGGGGACTAGTGAGCTCCTACAATGAGCAGTTCTTC.

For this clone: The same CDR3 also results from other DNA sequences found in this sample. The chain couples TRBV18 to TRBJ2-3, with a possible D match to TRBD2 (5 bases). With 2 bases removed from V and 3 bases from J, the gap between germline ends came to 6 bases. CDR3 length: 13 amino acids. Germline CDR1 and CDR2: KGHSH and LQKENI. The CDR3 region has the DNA TGTGCCAGCTCACCAGGAGGAACAGATACGCAGTATTTT. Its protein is CASSPGGTDTQYF.

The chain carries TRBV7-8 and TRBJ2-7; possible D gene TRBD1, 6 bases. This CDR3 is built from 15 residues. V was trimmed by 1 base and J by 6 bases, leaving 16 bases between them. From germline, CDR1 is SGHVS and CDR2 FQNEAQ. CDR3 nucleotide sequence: TGTGCCAGCAGCTTAGTCGGTTTCAGGGGCGGCGAGCAGTACTTC. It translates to CASSLVGFRGGEQYF.